The TCR beta chain under discussion was sequenced for a study of molecular identifiers for immune sequencing clone quantification. V trimming: 5 bases; J trimming: 3 bases; junction bases outside the gene matches: 6. Germline V CDR1 and CDR2: SQVTM, ANQGSEA. The CDR3 length is 14 residues. This clonotype ranks as medium-sized. Its antigen is not known. TCRdb re-analysed the PCR reads in MiXCR, keeping a single row per CDR3 protein. The profile shows roughly 9,800 distinct CDR3 sequences, 20% to 25% of them singletons. Sorting defined naive CD8 T cells as CD8+CD4-CCR7+CD45RA+. General study points: For highly expanded clones, sizes could be underestimated when identical TCR molecules share a barcode.

This chain connects TRBV29-1 to TRBJ2-7; 11 bases fit TRBD1. This receptor was identified in a human donor in good health. Some libraries in this study had Jurkat cell RNA spiked in. Sequencing input: naive CD8+ T cells from blood, with Jurkat cell RNA spiked in. Described subset: FACS-sorted CD8+CD4-CCR7+CD45RA+ naive T cells. The CDR3 region is CSVSPGTGGYEQYF. Written as DNA, the CDR3 is TGCAGCGTTTCCCCCGGGACAGGGGGCTACGAGCAGTACTTC.